Shown below are 14 T cell receptor beta chains from a single sample sequenced in a study of molecular identifiers for immune sequencing clone quantification. MiXCR was run by TCRdb on the PCR reads, yielding one entry per CDR3 protein. The sample lists about 40,000 distinct CDR3 sequences, roughly 20% occurring once. The source material was naive CD8+ T cells from blood, with Jurkat cell RNA spiked in. Subset defined: FACS-sorted CD8+CD4-CCR7+CD45RA+ naive T cells. The source of these receptors is a human donor in good health. Some libraries in this study had Jurkat cell RNA spiked in.

This clonotype was detected many times. The chain couples TRBV7-8 to TRBJ2-7; D possibly corresponds to TRBD2 (5 bases). The CDR3 totals 15 residues. V dropped 0 bases and J dropped 0 bases, with 9 bases sitting between them. Germline V gene sequence: CDR1 SGHVS, CDR2 FQNEAQ. CDR3 bases: TGTGCCAGCAGCTTAGCGTACGAGGGCTCCTACGAGCAGTACTTC. Amino acid sequence: CASSLAYEGSYEQYF.

J is TRBJ2-7 and V is TRBV25-1; TRBD1 agrees at 7 bases. Per germline, CDR1 MGHDK and CDR2 SYGVNS. The trim removed 0 bases at V and 6 bases at J, leaving 5 bases unmatched. The CDR3 runs to 14 residues. The CDR3 spells CASSEYETGSEQYF. The DNA for the CDR3 is TGTGCCAGCAGTGAATATGAGACAGGGTCCGAGCAGTACTTC.

This clonotype was observed a few times. This chain links TRBV11-2 with TRBJ2-7; 10 bases align to TRBD1. The V and J ends lost 5 bases and 4 bases, in that order; junction bases with no gene match: 8. The CDR3 consists of 15 residues. CDR1 is SGHAT, CDR2 FQNNGV, per germline. The DNA of the CDR3 is TGTGCCAGCAGCCTGGCGGGACAGGGGTGGTACGAGCAGTACTTC. Its protein product is CASSLAGQGWYEQYF.

This clonotype has more than one count but fewer than ten. The genes are TRBV7-9 and TRBJ2-3; 10 bases are shared with TRBD2. The V and J ends lost 4 bases and 2 bases, in that order; junction bases with no gene match: 3. CDR3 length: 15 amino acids. The germline gives CDR1 SEHNR, CDR2 FQNEAQ (reference sequence). The CDR3 reads CASSSTSGATDTQYF. CDR3 sequence (DNA): TGTGCCAGCAGCTCTACTAGCGGGGCCACAGATACGCAGTATTTT. Drawing the rest from reference TRBV7-9 and TRBJ2-3, the complete variable domain is DTGVSQNPRHKITKRGQNVTFRCDPISEHNRLYWYRQTLGQGPEFLTYFQNEAQLEKSRLLSDRFSAERPKGSFSTLEIQRTEQGDSAMYLCASSSTSGATDTQYFGPGTRLTVL.

A note on this clonotype: A read error is possible here, since a much larger clone lies one base away. The V gene is TRBV7-9, the J gene TRBJ2-7; the D gene is possibly TRBD2 (6 bases). The germline gives CDR1 SEHNR, CDR2 FQNEAQ (reference sequence). The CDR3 has 15 residues. The CDR3 is CASRGDPGDSCEQYF. The CDR3 coding sequence is TGTGCCAGCAGAGGTGACCCCGGGGACTCCTGCGAGCAGTACTTC. Full variable domain (remainder filled in from reference TRBV7-9 and TRBJ2-7): DTGVSQNPRHKITKRGQNVTFRCDPISEHNRLYWYRQTLGQGPEFLTYFQNEAQLEKSRLLSDRFSAERPKGSFSTLEIQRTEQGDSAMYLCASRGDPGDSCEQYFGPGTRLTVT.

The rearrangement joins TRBV7-6 to TRBJ2-7, with TRBD2 matching 13 bases. Trimming cost V 1 base and J 3 bases; bases outside gene matches: 9. CDR3 length equals 18 residues. Germline CDR1 reads SGHVS; CDR2 reads FNYEAQ. Written as DNA, the CDR3 is TGTGCCAGCAGCTTAGAGGAAACCGGGACTAGCGGGAACTACGAGCAGTACTTC. This encodes CASSLEETGTSGNYEQYF.

This clonotype was seen a handful of times. The V and J genes are TRBV7-9 and TRBJ2-1; the match to TRBD2 covers 7 bases. Trimming removed 4 bases from V and 9 bases from J; junction bases left unmatched: 15. The CDR3 is 16 amino acids. Germline loops: CDR1 SEHNR, CDR2 FQNEAQ (reference sequence). The CDR3 DNA sequence: TGTGCCAGCAGCTCGGTTGAAGGGAGGGTGAGGTTTGAGCAGTTCTTC. Translated, it gives CASSSVEGRVRFEQFF.

This clonotype was counted many times. The V call is TRBV28, the J call TRBJ2-1; no firm D call. Germline CDR1 is MDHEN and CDR2 is SYDVKM. Trimming stripped 4 bases from V and 8 bases from J, with 3 bases between. The CDR3 loop spans 10 amino acids. CDR3 nucleotide sequence: TGTGCCAGCAGTTACCATGAGCAGTTCTTC. Protein: CASSYHEQFF.

This clonotype was found many times. CDR3 amino acids: CAISDKGLSGANVLTF. The CDR3 coding sequence is TGTGCCATCAGTGATAAGGGCCTCTCTGGGGCCAACGTCCTGACTTTC. The chain recombines TRBV10-3 with TRBJ2-6; D is ambiguous. The ends were cut back, 3 bases at V and 0 bases at J, with 9 bases in the middle. Per germline, CDR1 ENHRY and CDR2 SYGVKD. The CDR3 runs 16 residues.

The chain is built from TRBV23-1 and TRBJ2-1; 8 nucleotides agree with TRBD1. TRBV23-1 has ORF status, its function being uncertain. The CDR3 is 17 amino acids. J gave up 0 bases and V 4 bases, and 8 bases lay outside the gene matches. Here the CDR3 DNA reads TGCGCCAGCAGTCCTACAGGGACAGGCCGCTCCTACAATGAGCAGTTCTTC. It is translated as CASSPTGTGRSYNEQFF.

This clonotype has only one observation. This may come from a read error, since a much larger clone is one base off. The chain links TRBV12-3 or TRBV12-4 to TRBJ2-7; weak D call: TRBD1 (6 bases). The CDR3 extends over 13 amino acids. DNA of the CDR3: TGTGTCAGCAGTTTAATACAGGGAGACGAGCAGTACTTC. Translated, it gives CVSSLIQGDEQYF.

Only a few counts were recorded for this clonotype. The V and J genes are TRBV7-9 and TRBJ2-5; 7 bases are a match to TRBD1. CDR3 length: 15 residues. Germline CDR1 reads SEHNR; CDR2 reads FQNEAQ (reference sequence). With 3 bases clipped from V and 0 bases from J, the junction kept 4 bases outside the gene matches. In nucleotides, the CDR3 is TGTGCCAGCAGCTTGCAGGGGGAGTACCAAGAGACCCAGTACTTC. Its protein is CASSLQGEYQETQYF.

There are a few counts of this clonotype. The rearrangement joins TRBV12-3 or TRBV12-4 to TRBJ1-3; D possibly corresponds to TRBD1 (5 bases). CDR3 length: 14 amino acids. Trimming left V 4 bases short and J 3 bases short, with 10 bases between. In nucleotides, the CDR3 is TGTGCCAGCAGTTGGGGGGTAGGTGGAAACACCATATATTTT. Its protein is CASSWGVGGNTIYF.

This clonotype was recorded many times. The chain recombines TRBV7-9 with TRBJ1-3; D is ambiguous. V lost 7 bases and J lost 0, with 10 bases in between. Germline-derived CDR1 and CDR2 are SEHNR and FQNEAQ (reference sequence). This CDR3 spans 14 amino acids. CDR3 nucleotide sequence: TGTGCCAGCATCGGACTACCCTCTGGAAACACCATATATTTT. Amino acids: CASIGLPSGNTIYF.